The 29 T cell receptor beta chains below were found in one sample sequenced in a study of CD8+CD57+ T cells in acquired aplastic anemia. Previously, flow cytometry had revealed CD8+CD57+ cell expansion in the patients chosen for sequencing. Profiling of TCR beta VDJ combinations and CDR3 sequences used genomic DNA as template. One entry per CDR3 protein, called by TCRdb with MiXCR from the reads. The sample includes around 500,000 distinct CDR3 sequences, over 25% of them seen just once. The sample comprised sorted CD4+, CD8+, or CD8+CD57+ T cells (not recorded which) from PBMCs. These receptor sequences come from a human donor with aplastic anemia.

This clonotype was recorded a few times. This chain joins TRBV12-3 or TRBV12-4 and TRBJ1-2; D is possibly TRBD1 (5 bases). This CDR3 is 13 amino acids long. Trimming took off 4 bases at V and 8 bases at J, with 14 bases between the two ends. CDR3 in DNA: TGTGCCAGCAGTTACAGGTCCCCCGGCGGCTACACCTTC. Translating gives CASSYRSPGGYTF.

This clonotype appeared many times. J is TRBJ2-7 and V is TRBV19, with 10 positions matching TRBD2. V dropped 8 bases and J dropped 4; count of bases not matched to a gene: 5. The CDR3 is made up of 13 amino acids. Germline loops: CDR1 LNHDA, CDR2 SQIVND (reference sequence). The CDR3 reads CASGGTSEYEQYF. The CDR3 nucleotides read TGTGCCAGTGGGGGGACTAGCGAGTACGAGCAGTACTTC.

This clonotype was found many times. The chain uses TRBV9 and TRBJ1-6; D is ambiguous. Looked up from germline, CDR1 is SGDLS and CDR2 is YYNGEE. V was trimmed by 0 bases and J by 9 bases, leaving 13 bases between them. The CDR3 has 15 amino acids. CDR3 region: CASSVVDSPISPLHF. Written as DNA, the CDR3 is TGTGCCAGCAGCGTAGTGGACTCACCGATTTCACCCCTCCACTTT.

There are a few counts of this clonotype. This CDR3 reads CASRGGMGAYEQFF. In DNA form, the CDR3 reads TGTGCCAGCAGGGGGGGTATGGGGGCCTATGAGCAGTTCTTC. This chain uses TRBV2 with TRBJ2-1; D might be TRBD1 or TRBD2, each matching 6 bases. The V and J ends lost 6 bases and 8 bases respectively, with 17 bases between them. The CDR3 is 14 residues long. Looked up from germline, CDR1 is SNHLY and CDR2 is FYNNEI.

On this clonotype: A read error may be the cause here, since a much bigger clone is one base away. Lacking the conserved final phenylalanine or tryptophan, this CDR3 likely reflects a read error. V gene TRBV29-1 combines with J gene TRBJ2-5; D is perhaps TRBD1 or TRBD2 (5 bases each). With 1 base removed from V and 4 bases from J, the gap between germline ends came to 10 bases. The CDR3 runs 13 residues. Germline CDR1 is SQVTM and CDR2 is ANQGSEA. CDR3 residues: CSVEVIGTETQYL. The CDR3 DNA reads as TGCAGCGTTGAAGTAATAGGGACAGAGACCCAGTACCTC.

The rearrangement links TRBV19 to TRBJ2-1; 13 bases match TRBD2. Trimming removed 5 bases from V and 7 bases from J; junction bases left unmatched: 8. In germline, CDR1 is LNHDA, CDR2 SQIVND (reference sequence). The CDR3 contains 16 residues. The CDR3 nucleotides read TGTGCCAGTAGTCCCGGCGGACTAGCGGGGGAAAATGAGCAGTTCTTC. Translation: CASSPGGLAGENEQFF.

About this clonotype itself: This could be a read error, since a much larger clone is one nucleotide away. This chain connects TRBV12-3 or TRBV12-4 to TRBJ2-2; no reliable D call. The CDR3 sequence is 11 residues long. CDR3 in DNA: TGTGCCGGCAGTAGGACCGGGGAGCTGTTTTTT. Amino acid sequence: CAGSRTGELFF.

CDR3 loop: CASSFALRSGNTIYF. The CDR3 DNA is TGTGCCAGCAGCTTTGCGCTTCGCTCTGGAAACACCATATATTTT. J is TRBJ1-3 and V is TRBV7-8; D gene uncertain. Germline V lookup: CDR1 SGHVS, CDR2 FQNEAQ. The V end was cut by 3 bases, the J end by 0 bases, with 9 bases between. The CDR3 sequence is 15 residues long.

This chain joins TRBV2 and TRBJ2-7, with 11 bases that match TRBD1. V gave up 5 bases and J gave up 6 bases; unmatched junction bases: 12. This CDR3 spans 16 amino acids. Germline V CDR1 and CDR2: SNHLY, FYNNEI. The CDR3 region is CASSSGTGGRRGEQYF. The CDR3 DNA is TGTGCCAGCAGTTCTGGGACAGGGGGTCGCCGGGGCGAGCAGTACTTC.

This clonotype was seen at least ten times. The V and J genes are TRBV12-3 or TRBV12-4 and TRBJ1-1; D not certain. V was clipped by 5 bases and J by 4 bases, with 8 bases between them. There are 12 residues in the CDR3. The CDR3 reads CASSLSLTEAFF. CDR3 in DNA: TGTGCCAGCAGTCTCAGCCTCACTGAAGCTTTCTTT.

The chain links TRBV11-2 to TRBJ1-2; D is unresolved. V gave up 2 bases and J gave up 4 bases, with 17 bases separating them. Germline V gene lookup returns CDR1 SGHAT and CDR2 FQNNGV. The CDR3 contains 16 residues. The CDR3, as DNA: TGTGCCAGCAGCTTACTCGGGTCTAATATTTTCTATGGCTACACCTTC. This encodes CASSLLGSNIFYGYTF.

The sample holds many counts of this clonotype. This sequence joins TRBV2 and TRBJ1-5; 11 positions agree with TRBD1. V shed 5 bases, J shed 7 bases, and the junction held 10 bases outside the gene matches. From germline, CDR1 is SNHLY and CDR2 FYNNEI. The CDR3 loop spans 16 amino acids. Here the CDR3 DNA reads TGTGCCAGCAGTCCTGGGGGACAGGGGGATGGACAGCCCCAGCATTTT. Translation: CASSPGGQGDGQPQHF. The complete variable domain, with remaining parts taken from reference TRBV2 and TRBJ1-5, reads EPEVTQTPSHQVTQMGQEVILRCVPISNHLYFYWYRQILGQKVEFLVSFYNNEISEKSEIFDDQFSVERPDGSNFTLKIRSTKLEDSAMYFCASSPGGQGDGQPQHFGDGTRLSIL.

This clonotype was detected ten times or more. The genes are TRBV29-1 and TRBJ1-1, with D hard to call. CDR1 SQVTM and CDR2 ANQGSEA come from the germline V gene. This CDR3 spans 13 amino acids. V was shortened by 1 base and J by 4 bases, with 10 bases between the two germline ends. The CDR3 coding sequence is TGCAGCGTTGAAGCCCGGGGAGGCACTGAAGCTTTCTTT. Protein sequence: CSVEARGGTEAFF.

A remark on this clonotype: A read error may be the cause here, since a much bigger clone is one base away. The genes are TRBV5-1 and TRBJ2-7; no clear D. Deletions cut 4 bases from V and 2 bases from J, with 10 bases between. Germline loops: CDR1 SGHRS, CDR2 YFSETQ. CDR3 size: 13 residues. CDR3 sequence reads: CASSVGIAYEQYF. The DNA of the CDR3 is TGCGCCAGCAGCGTGGGCATAGCCTACGAGCAGTACTTC.

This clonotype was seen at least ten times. CDR3 bases: TGTGCCAGCAGCTTGGGAGGGACAGCTGGCTACACCTTC. Its protein is CASSLGGTAGYTF. The rearrangement joins TRBV5-5 to TRBJ1-2, with TRBD1 identical over 7 bases. Germline assignment: CDR1 SGHKS and CDR2 YYEKEE (reference sequence). V trimming: 0 bases; J trimming: 7 bases; junction bases outside the gene matches: 3. The CDR3 totals 13 residues.

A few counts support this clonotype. The CDR3 bases are TGTGCCAGCAGTGAAGTACCACCTATCTCGCGAAACGAGCAGTACTTC. It specifies CASSEVPPISRNEQYF. The rearrangement links TRBV11-1 to TRBJ2-7; unclear D gene. This CDR3 contains 16 residues. V shed 6 bases and J shed 5 bases, with 23 bases lying between them. Germline values: CDR1 SGHAT, CDR2 FQDESV (reference sequence).

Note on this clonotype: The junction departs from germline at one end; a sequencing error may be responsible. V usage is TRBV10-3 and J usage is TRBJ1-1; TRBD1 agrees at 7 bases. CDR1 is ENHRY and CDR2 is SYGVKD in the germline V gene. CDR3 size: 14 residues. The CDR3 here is CASSLQQGITEAFF. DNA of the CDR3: TGTGCCAGCAGTCTCCAACAGGGGATCACTGAAGCTTTCTTT.

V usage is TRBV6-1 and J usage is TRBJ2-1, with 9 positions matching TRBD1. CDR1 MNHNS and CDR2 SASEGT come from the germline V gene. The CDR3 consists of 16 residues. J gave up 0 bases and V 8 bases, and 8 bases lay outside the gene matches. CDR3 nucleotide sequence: TGTGCCAGCTCACCTTCGGACAGGGGCTCCTACAATGAGCAGTTCTTC. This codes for CASSPSDRGSYNEQFF.

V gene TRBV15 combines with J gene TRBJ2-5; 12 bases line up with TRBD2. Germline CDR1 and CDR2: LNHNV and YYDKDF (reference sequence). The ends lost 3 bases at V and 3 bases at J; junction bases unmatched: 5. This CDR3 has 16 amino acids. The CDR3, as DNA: TGTGCCACCAGCAGGGCGTCTAGCGGGAGGGAAGAGACCCAGTACTTC. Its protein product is CATSRASSGREETQYF.

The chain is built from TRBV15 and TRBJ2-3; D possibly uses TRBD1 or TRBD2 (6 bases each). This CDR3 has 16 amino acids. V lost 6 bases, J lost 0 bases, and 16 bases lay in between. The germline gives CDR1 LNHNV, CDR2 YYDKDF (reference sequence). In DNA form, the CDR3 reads TGTGCCACCAGAGGGGACACCGGGACTAGCACAGATACGCAGTATTTT. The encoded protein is CATRGDTGTSTDTQYF. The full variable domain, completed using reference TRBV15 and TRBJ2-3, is DAMVIQNPRYQVTQFGKPVTLSCSQTLNHNVMYWYQQKSSQAPKLLFHYYDKDFNNEADTPDNFQSRRPNTSFCFLDIRSPGLGDTAMYLCATRGDTGTSTDTQYFGPGTRLTVL.

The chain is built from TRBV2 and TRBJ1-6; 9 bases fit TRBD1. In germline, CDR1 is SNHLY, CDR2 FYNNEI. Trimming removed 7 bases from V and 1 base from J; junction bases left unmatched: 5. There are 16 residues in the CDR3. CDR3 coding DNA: TGTGCCAGCACCATGGACAGGGGTTCCTATAATTCACCCCTCCACTTT. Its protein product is CASTMDRGSYNSPLHF.

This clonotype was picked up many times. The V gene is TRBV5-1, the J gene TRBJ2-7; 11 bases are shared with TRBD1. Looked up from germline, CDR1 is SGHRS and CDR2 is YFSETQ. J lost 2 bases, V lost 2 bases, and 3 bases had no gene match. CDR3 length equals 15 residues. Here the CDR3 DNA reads TGCGCCAGCAGCTTTGGGACAGGGGGGCCCTACGAGCAGTACTTC. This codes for CASSFGTGGPYEQYF.

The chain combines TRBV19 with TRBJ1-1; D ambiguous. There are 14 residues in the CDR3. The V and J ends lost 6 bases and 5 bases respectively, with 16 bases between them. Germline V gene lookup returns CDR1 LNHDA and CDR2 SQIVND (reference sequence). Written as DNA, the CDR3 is TGTGCCAGTAGACCAACATCTTTGAGGACTGAAGCTTTCTTT. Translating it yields CASRPTSLRTEAFF.

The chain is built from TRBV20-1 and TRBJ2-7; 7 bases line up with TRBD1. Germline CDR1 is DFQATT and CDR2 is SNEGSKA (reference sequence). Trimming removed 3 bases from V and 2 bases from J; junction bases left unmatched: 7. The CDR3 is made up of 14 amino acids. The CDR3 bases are TGCAGTGCTAGTACAGGGGATCCCCCCTACGAGCAGTACTTC. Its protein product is CSASTGDPPYEQYF.

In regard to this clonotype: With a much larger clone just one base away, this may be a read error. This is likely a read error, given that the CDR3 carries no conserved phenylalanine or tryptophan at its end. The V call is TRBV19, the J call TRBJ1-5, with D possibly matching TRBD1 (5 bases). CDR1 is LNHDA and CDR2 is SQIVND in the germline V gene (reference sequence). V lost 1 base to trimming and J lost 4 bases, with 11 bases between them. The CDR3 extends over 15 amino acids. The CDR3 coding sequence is TGTGCCAGTAGTATAGCCCGGGGCCCTAATCAGCCCCAGCATTTG. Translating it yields CASSIARGPNQPQHL.

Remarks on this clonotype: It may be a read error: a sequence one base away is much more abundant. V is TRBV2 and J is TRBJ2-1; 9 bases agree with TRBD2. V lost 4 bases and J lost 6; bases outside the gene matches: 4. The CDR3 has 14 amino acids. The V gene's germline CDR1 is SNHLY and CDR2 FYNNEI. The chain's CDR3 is CASSGRTSANEQFF. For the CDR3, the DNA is TGTGCCAGCAGTGGAAGGACTAGCGCCAATGAGCAGTTCTTC.

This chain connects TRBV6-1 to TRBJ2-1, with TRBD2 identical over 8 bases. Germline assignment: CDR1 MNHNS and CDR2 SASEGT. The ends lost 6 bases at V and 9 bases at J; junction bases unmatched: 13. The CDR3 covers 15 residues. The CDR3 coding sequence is TGTGCCAGCAGGGTCGGGACTAGACTTGACCCTGAGCAGTTCTTC. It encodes CASRVGTRLDPEQFF.

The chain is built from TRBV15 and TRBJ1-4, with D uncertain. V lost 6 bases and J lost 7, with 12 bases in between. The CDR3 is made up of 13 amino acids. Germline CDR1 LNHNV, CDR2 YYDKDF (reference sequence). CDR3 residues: CATSFVEGEKLFF. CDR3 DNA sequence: TGTGCCACCAGTTTTGTGGAAGGTGAAAAACTGTTTTTT.

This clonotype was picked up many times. CDR3 region: CASSPRTLEADGYTF. CDR3 nucleotide sequence: TGTGCCAGCAGCCCCCGTACTCTGGAGGCAGATGGCTACACCTTC. V gene TRBV7-2 combines with J gene TRBJ1-2; D remains ambiguous. V lost 5 bases and J lost 6, with 19 bases in between. Looked up from germline, CDR1 is SGHTA and CDR2 is FQGNSA. CDR3 length: 15 residues.